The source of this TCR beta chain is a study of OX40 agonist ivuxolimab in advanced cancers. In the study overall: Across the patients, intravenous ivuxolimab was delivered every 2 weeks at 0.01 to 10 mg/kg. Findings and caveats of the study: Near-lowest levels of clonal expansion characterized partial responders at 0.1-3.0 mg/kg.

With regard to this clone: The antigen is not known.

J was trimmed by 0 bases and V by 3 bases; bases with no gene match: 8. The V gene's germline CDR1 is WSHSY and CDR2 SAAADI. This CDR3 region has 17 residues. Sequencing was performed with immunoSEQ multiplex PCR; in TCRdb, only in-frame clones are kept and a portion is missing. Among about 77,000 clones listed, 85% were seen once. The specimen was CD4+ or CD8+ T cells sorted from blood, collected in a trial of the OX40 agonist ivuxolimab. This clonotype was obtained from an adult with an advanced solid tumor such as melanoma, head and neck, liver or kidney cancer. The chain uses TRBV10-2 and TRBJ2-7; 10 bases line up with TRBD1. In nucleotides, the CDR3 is TGCGCCAGCAGTGAATTCCCTGGACAGGGGGGCTCCTACGAGCAGTACTTC. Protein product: CASSEFPGQGGSYEQYF.